Below are 22 T cell receptor beta chains sequenced from a single sample in a study of blood T cells in healthy people across ages. Combining a sample-barcoded 5' primer with a J-beta primer mix, a second PCR ran for about 6 to 11 cycles. TCRdb redid the calling of the 5' RACE reads with MiXCR, one entry per CDR3 protein. This table holds about 800,000 distinct CDR3 sequences, 20% to 25% found once. These same data were also listed under a study on T cells of mothers and their children.

The sample taken for sequencing was blood. The receptors were gathered from a boy aged 5-17 years in good health.

The rearrangement joins TRBV2 to TRBJ2-7; 13 nucleotides align to TRBD2. Germline V lookup: CDR1 SNHLY, CDR2 FYNNEI. CDR3 length: 15 residues. The V gene end was trimmed by 8 bases and the J gene end by 4 bases; junction bases not matched to a gene: 8. The CDR3 DNA follows: TGTGCCAGCCGAGGACTAGCGGGAGTAGTATACGAGCAGTACTTC. It encodes CASRGLAGVVYEQYF.

The chain has TRBV29-1 and TRBJ2-3; D is unclear. The V and J ends lost 3 bases and 1 base respectively, with 11 bases between them. CDR1 is SQVTM, CDR2 ANQGSEA, per germline. The CDR3 extends over 14 amino acids. CDR3 loop: CSVDGLRGTDTQYF. CDR3 coding DNA: TGCAGCGTTGATGGCCTCCGGGGCACAGATACGCAGTATTTT.

The chain uses TRBV29-1 and TRBJ2-7; no reliable D call. This CDR3 spans 15 amino acids. Trimming stripped 1 base from V and 3 bases from J, with 16 bases between. Germline CDR1 and CDR2: SQVTM and ANQGSEA. DNA for the CDR3: TGCAGCGTTGAAGGTCTGGAAGGTAGGGTCTACGAGCAGTACTTC. Translation: CSVEGLEGRVYEQYF.

The chain links TRBV4-1 to TRBJ2-1; 10 bases fit TRBD1. The end of the DNA aligns better with TRBJ2-7, so the J call may be wrong. CDR3 length: 16 amino acids. Germline loops: CDR1 MGHRA, CDR2 YSYEKL. The CDR3 nucleotides are TGCGCCAGCAGCCAAGACCAGGACAGGGGGTTCGACGAGCAGTACTTC. This codes for CASSQDQDRGFDEQYF.

The DNA of the CDR3 is TGCAGTGCCGCACGAACTAGTACAGATACGCAGTATTTT. This encodes CSAARTSTDTQYF. The genes are TRBV20-1 and TRBJ2-3; D possibly corresponds to TRBD2 (5 bases). Germline V CDR1 and CDR2: DFQATT, SNEGSKA (reference sequence). Trimming took off 6 bases at V and 3 bases at J, with 13 bases between the two ends. This CDR3 region has 13 residues.

This chain uses TRBV29-1 with TRBJ1-3; maybe TRBD1 (5 bases). Germline V CDR1 and CDR2: SQVTM, ANQGSEA. CDR3 length equals 11 residues. The CDR3 DNA is TGCGCCTATGGGGGTGGAAACACCATATATTTT. Translation gives CAYGGGNTIYF.

This clonotype has only a few counts. The chain joins TRBV28 to TRBJ1-4, with D maybe TRBD1 (6 bases). With 4 bases removed from V and 4 bases from J, the gap between germline ends came to 13 bases. Germline CDR1 MDHEN, CDR2 SYDVKM. This CDR3 region has 15 residues. The CDR3 is CASSSLGGGNEKLFF. For the CDR3, the DNA is TGTGCCAGCAGTTCCCTTGGGGGCGGTAATGAAAAACTGTTTTTT.

This chain uses TRBV27 with TRBJ2-4; 14 bases line up with TRBD2. V trimming: 6 bases; J trimming: 7 bases; junction bases outside the gene matches: 11. This CDR3 has 17 amino acids. CDR1 is MNHEY, CDR2 SMNVEV, per germline (reference sequence). This CDR3 reads CASRPWTSGRMGNIQYF. The CDR3 nucleotides are TGTGCCAGCAGGCCCTGGACTAGCGGGAGGATGGGGAACATTCAGTACTTC.

The rearrangement joins TRBV29-1 to TRBJ2-3; 11 nucleotides match TRBD2. The ends lost 6 bases at V and 6 bases at J; junction bases unmatched: 8. Germline V gene sequence: CDR1 SQVTM, CDR2 ANQGSEA. The CDR3 covers 14 residues. CDR3 region: CSVAGLAVQDTQYF. In DNA, the CDR3 is TGCAGCGTAGCGGGACTAGCGGTGCAGGATACGCAGTATTTT.

The rearrangement links TRBV5-1 to TRBJ2-5, with 8 nucleotides matching TRBD2. The end of the DNA is better explained by TRBJ2-7, so the J call may be wrong. CDR3 length equals 16 residues. Germline loops: CDR1 SGHRS, CDR2 YFSETQ. The CDR3 sequence is CASSLVPAGDTYEQYF. The CDR3 DNA reads TGCGCCAGCAGCTTGGTCCCAGCGGGGGATACCTACGAGCAGTACTTC.

This clonotype has more than one count but fewer than ten. The chain has TRBV29-1 and TRBJ2-5, with 8 positions matching TRBD2. The trim removed 4 bases at V and 8 bases at J, leaving 6 bases unmatched. Per the germline V gene, CDR1 is SQVTM and CDR2 is ANQGSEA. The CDR3 has 12 residues. CDR3 in DNA: TGCAGCGTTGCAGCGGGAGAAGGAACCCAGTACTTC. Translation gives CSVAAGEGTQYF.

A note on this clonotype: A junction end diverges from the germline sequence, so it may reflect a read error. V is TRBV6-2 or TRBV6-3 and J is TRBJ1-5; D gene uncertain. Germline V lookup: CDR1 MNHEY, CDR2 SVGEGT. There are 16 residues in the CDR3. The CDR3 DNA follows: TGTGCCAGCAGCCCACTTGGACGGAATAGCAACCAGCCCCAGCATTTT. Translated: CASSPLGRNSNQPQHF.

The chain recombines TRBV7-9 with TRBJ1-2, with TRBD1 as a possible D gene (5 bases). Trimming pared 3 bases from V and 4 bases from J, leaving 12 bases between. This CDR3 contains 14 residues. Germline CDR1 SEHNR, CDR2 FQNEAQ (reference sequence). The CDR3 loop reads CASSFLDSIYGYTF. In DNA, the CDR3 is TGTGCCAGCAGCTTCCTCGACAGTATCTATGGCTACACCTTC. The full variable domain, completed using reference TRBV7-9 and TRBJ1-2, is DTGVSQNPRHKITKRGQNVTFRCDPISEHNRLYWYRQTLGQGPEFLTYFQNEAQLEKSRLLSDRFSAERPKGSFSTLEIQRTEQGDSAMYLCASSFLDSIYGYTFGSGTRLTVV.

The rearrangement uses TRBV6-1 and TRBJ2-5; TRBD1 might be the D (5 bases). The length of the CDR3 is 16 residues. CDR1 is MNHNS, CDR2 SASEGT, per germline. V gave up 2 bases and J gave up 0 bases, with 13 bases separating them. CDR3 sequence reads: CASSEIWAGYQETQYF. DNA of the CDR3: TGTGCCAGCAGTGAAATTTGGGCAGGGTACCAAGAGACCCAGTACTTC.

V and J are TRBV19 and TRBJ1-2; D gene unclear. Germline-derived CDR1 and CDR2 are LNHDA and SQIVND (reference sequence). Trimming left V 3 bases short and J 5 bases short, with 7 bases between. The CDR3 totals 12 residues. For the CDR3, the DNA is TGTGCCAGTAGTATGAGTAATTATGGCTACACCTTC. Protein product: CASSMSNYGYTF.

The chain uses TRBV3-1 and TRBJ1-5; 9 nucleotides line up with TRBD1. This CDR3 has 16 residues. V lost 1 base, J lost 5 bases, and 6 bases stayed unmatched. The germline V gene encodes CDR1 LGHDT and CDR2 YNNKEL (reference sequence). This CDR3 is CASSQGVTGGDQPQHF. In DNA form, the CDR3 reads TGTGCCAGCAGCCAAGGGGTGACAGGGGGGGATCAGCCCCAGCATTTT.

This clonotype was counted at least ten times. This chain joins TRBV20-1 and TRBJ2-5; no reliable D call. Germline assignment: CDR1 DFQATT and CDR2 SNEGSKA (reference sequence). The CDR3 totals 14 residues. V lost 3 bases and J 5 bases, leaving 16 bases between the germline ends. The CDR3 nucleotides are TGCAGTGCTAGCCCACAGCTTCTCACGGAGACCCAGTACTTC. Its protein product is CSASPQLLTETQYF.

The V and J genes are TRBV10-3 and TRBJ1-2; 7 nucleotides align to TRBD1. Germline CDR1 is ENHRY and CDR2 is SYGVKD. Trimming at V came to 2 bases and at J to 6 bases, leaving 15 bases not matched to a gene. The CDR3 totals 17 residues. The DNA of the CDR3 is TGTGCCATCAGTGAGGCAGGGACAGTAGAAACAGCGGATGGCTACACCTTC. It yields the protein CAISEAGTVETADGYTF.

This clonotype was seen a single time. V is TRBV12-3 or TRBV12-4 and J is TRBJ1-2; the match to TRBD1 covers 12 bases. After removal of 6 bases from V and 4 bases from J, the junction contained 18 bases not matched to a gene. CDR3 length equals 19 residues. The CDR3 coding sequence is TGTGCCAGCAGCATGTGGTCCGGGACAGGGGGCCAAATGAGCTATGGCTACACCTTC. This codes for CASSMWSGTGGQMSYGYTF.

This rearrangement joins TRBV5-1 to TRBJ1-3; a weak D match, TRBD1 (5 bases). V was cut by 0 bases and J by 4 bases, with 8 bases left in between. The germline V gene encodes CDR1 SGHRS and CDR2 YFSETQ. This CDR3 is 14 amino acids long. The CDR3 protein is CASSLETGGNTIYF. Here the CDR3 DNA reads TGCGCCAGCAGCTTGGAAACAGGCGGAAACACCATATATTTT.

This clonotype was picked up a small number of times. The chain links TRBV7-9 to TRBJ2-7; D tentatively fits TRBD1 or TRBD2 (6 bases each). Trimming took off 8 bases at V and 2 bases at J, with 16 bases between the two ends. The CDR3 totals 14 residues. Germline V gene sequence: CDR1 SEHNR, CDR2 FQNEAQ (reference sequence). The CDR3 here is CASVQGTATYEQYF. CDR3 coding DNA: TGTGCCAGCGTCCAGGGGACTGCCACCTACGAGCAGTACTTC.

V gene TRBV4-3 combines with J gene TRBJ2-1; D may be TRBD1 (5 bases). Germline V gene sequence: CDR1 LGHNA, CDR2 YSLEER. Trimming took 0 bases from V and 3 from J, leaving 12 bases between them. The CDR3 totals 16 residues. The CDR3 DNA sequence: TGCGCCAGCAGCCAAGATCAGGACACGTTCTACAATGAGCAGTTCTTC. Encoded protein: CASSQDQDTFYNEQFF.